This TCR beta chain appears in the sequencing data of a study of T cell repertoires in cytomegalovirus infection. MiXCR, applied by TCRdb to the reads, yields one record per CDR3 protein. The data hold hundreds of thousands of distinct CDR3 sequences, with roughly a sixth observed a single time. Trimming left V 2 bases short and J 6 bases short, with 15 bases between. The length of the CDR3 is 15 residues. Overall study results and limits: The study identified carriers of CMV plus the relevant HLA from cumulative public TCR beta family frequency.

By share, this clonotype ranks as medium-sized. The antigen is not known. The chain carries TRBV12-3 or TRBV12-4 and TRBJ2-3; D remains unclear. This clonotype originated in a human donor in good health (CMV status not recorded). Some clones in this sample may be carry-over from other donors' samples. The sequencing input was PBMCs. CDR3 loop: CASSLSSDPHDTQYF. The CDR3 coding sequence is TGTGCCAGCAGTTTAAGTTCGGACCCCCATGATACGCAGTATTTT.